The present entry profiles one TCR beta chain with its context. Antigen unknown. CDR1 and CDR2 from the germline V gene are SEHNR and FQNEAQ (reference sequence). CDR3 length equals 15 residues. J was trimmed by 1 base and V by 6 bases; bases with no gene match: 6. Per the original methods: ImmunoSEQ sequences covered only the junction and lacked quality scores; filtering therefore differed. The assay was immunoSEQ multiplex PCR, and TCRdb's table has in-frame clones only and misses some. Clonal size and the V and J genes are those of that table, whereas D and trimming came from the DNA. The sample lists approximately 2.5 million clones; more than 90% were seen once. This sample is part of a study of shared clonotypes between healthy human individuals. General study points: Relative to clonotypes present in all four donors, those not shared had lower generation probabilities.

The sample was naive CD4+ T cells sorted from blood. Subset reported: CD45RA+ positively selected. The chain combines TRBV7-9 with TRBJ2-5, with 9 bases aligning to TRBD1. The source of this sequence is a man younger than 35 in good health. CDR3 DNA sequence: TGTGCCAGCAGTCCGTGGACAGGGGCCCAAGAGACCCAGTACTTC. It codes for CASSPWTGAQETQYF. Full variable domain (outside the CDR3, taken from reference TRBV7-9 and TRBJ2-5): DTGVSQNPRHKITKRGQNVTFRCDPISEHNRLYWYRQTLGQGPEFLTYFQNEAQLEKSRLLSDRFSAERPKGSFSTLEIQRTEQGDSAMYLCASSPWTGAQETQYFGPGTRLLVL.